The 12 T cell receptor beta chains listed next were all sequenced from one sample in a study of identical twins' blood T cells. TCRdb analysed the 5' RACE reads with MiXCR anew, one entry per CDR3 protein. The sample shows a few hundred thousand distinct CDR3 sequences, roughly 30% of them seen only once. Material for sequencing was PBMCs. These receptors all come from a woman aged 18-49 years in good health.

The rearrangement uses TRBV10-2 and TRBJ1-2; tentative D call: TRBD1 (6 bases). Germline V gives CDR1 WSHSY, CDR2 SAAADI. With 3 bases removed from V and 7 bases from J, the gap between germline ends came to 12 bases. CDR3 size: 13 residues. CDR3 region: CASSEDRWSGYTF. Here the CDR3 DNA reads TGCGCCAGCAGTGAAGACAGGTGGAGTGGCTACACCTTC.

At least ten counts were recorded for this clonotype. The chain combines TRBV27 with TRBJ2-7; D gene unclear. This CDR3 spans 13 amino acids. V was pared by 6 bases and J by 5 bases, with 14 bases between. The germline CDR1 and CDR2 sequences are MNHEY and SMNVEV (reference sequence). In nucleotides, the CDR3 is TGTGCCAGCAGCTCAGTGGTATCCAACGAGCAGTACTTC. Protein: CASSSVVSNEQYF.

This rearrangement joins TRBV14 to TRBJ1-1; D might be TRBD1 (5 bases). Trimming stripped 0 bases from V and 11 bases from J, with 10 bases between. The CDR3 is 12 amino acids. Germline assignment: CDR1 SGHDN and CDR2 FVKESK. The CDR3 loop reads CASSQDRASAFF. In DNA, the CDR3 is TGTGCCAGCAGCCAAGACAGGGCCTCGGCTTTCTTT.

The chain couples TRBV18 to TRBJ1-5; 10 bases agree with TRBD1. The trim removed 2 bases at V and 10 bases at J, leaving 5 bases unmatched. The CDR3 totals 14 residues. The V gene's germline CDR1 is KGHSH and CDR2 LQKENI. The CDR3 DNA reads TGTGCCAGCTCACCAGGGACAGGGGATAGACCCCAGCATTTT. This codes for CASSPGTGDRPQHF.

The rearrangement joins TRBV11-2 to TRBJ1-3; D ambiguous. V dropped 6 bases and J dropped 0 bases, with 12 bases sitting between them. The CDR3 is 15 residues long. Germline lookup yields CDR1 SGHAT and CDR2 FQNNGV. This CDR3 reads CASSQELLSGNTIYF. The CDR3 coding sequence is TGTGCCAGCAGTCAGGAACTCCTCTCTGGAAACACCATATATTTT.

This clonotype was counted between two and nine times. The chain couples TRBV5-1 to TRBJ2-2, with D uncertain. Trimming left V 2 bases short and J 1 base short, with 9 bases between. This CDR3 has 15 residues. Germline CDR1 and CDR2: SGHRS and YFSETQ. The CDR3 loop is CASSFEDMNTGELFF. For the CDR3, the DNA is TGCGCCAGCAGCTTCGAGGATATGAACACCGGGGAGCTGTTTTTT.

This chain joins TRBV5-6 and TRBJ1-1; D ambiguous. The CDR3 loop spans 15 amino acids. V lost 0 bases and J 0 bases, leaving 9 bases between the germline ends. Germline V CDR1 and CDR2: SGHDT, YYEEEE. The CDR3 nucleotides are TGTGCCAGCAGCTTGGCCTGGGCATTGAACACTGAAGCTTTCTTT. Its protein is CASSLAWALNTEAFF.

The gene calls are TRBV5-1 and TRBJ1-1; D is unclear. From germline, CDR1 is SGHRS and CDR2 YFSETQ. Trimming pared 0 bases from V and 2 bases from J, leaving 8 bases between. The CDR3 consists of 14 residues. The CDR3 nucleotides are TGCGCCAGCAGCTTGGCCATAGTTAACACTGAAGCTTTCTTT. Protein sequence: CASSLAIVNTEAFF.

This clonotype was picked up many times. V gene TRBV9 combines with J gene TRBJ1-1; 8 nucleotides agree with TRBD1. CDR1 is SGDLS, CDR2 YYNGEE, per germline. The CDR3 length is 16 residues. The V gene end was trimmed by 4 bases and the J gene end by 3 bases; junction bases not matched to a gene: 11. CDR3 region: CASSPGGTGLYTEAFF. The CDR3 bases are TGTGCCAGCAGCCCTGGGGGGACAGGACTCTACACTGAAGCTTTCTTT. Drawing the rest from reference TRBV9 and TRBJ1-1, the complete variable domain is DSGVTQTPKHLITATGQRVTLRCSPRSGDLSVYWYQQSLDQGLQFLIQYYNGEERAKGNILERFSAQQFPDLHSELNLSSLELGDSALYFCASSPGGTGLYTEAFFGQGTRLTVV.

V and J are TRBV18 and TRBJ1-1, with TRBD1 as a possible D gene (6 bases). Trimming cost V 2 bases and J 6 bases, with 13 bases left between them. Germline loops: CDR1 KGHSH, CDR2 LQKENI. The CDR3 is 14 residues long. For the CDR3, the DNA is TGTGCCAGCTCACCAAGTCCGACAGGTCCTGAAGCTTTCTTT. Its protein is CASSPSPTGPEAFF.

This clonotype was counted many times. V and J are TRBV3-1 and TRBJ1-6; a weak D match, TRBD1 (5 bases). This CDR3 has 15 residues. Germline CDR1 LGHDT, CDR2 YNNKEL (reference sequence). Trimming shortened V by 9 bases and J by 5 bases, and 17 bases separated the two germline ends. The CDR3 DNA is TGTGCCAGTAGAAAAGGGGTTATCCATAATTCACCCCTCCACTTT. This encodes CASRKGVIHNSPLHF.

In its sample, this clonotype was seen a few times. This chain connects TRBV27 to TRBJ1-1; D may be TRBD1 (6 bases). V lost 6 bases and J lost 8, with 28 bases in between. The CDR3 is made up of 17 amino acids. CDR1 is MNHEY, CDR2 SMNVEV, per germline (reference sequence). In DNA form, the CDR3 reads TGTGCCAGCAGACCCCAGCGGACAGTGCTGCGGGGTTCGGAAGCTTTCTTT. Amino acid sequence: CASRPQRTVLRGSEAFF.